This T cell receptor (beta chain) is from a study of regulatory T cells in long-lasting Graves disease. With regard to this clonotype: Its specificity is not known.

The study, taken as a whole, reports: There were preferences for TRBV28, TRBJ1-2 and TRBJ2-5 in persistent disease. Graves' patients with persistent disease showed TCR diversity lower than patients newly diagnosed.

Arm-PCR of CDR3 regions and iRepertoire HTBI primers were used to build TCR beta libraries. TCRdb ran MiXCR on the multiplex PCR reads and lists one entry per CDR3 protein. Of roughly 560,000 distinct CDR3 sequences listed, approximately 12% are singletons. Stated time point: newly diagnosed GD, antithyroid drugs for less than 3 months. From PBMCs, RNA was extracted and then used to make the TCR library. The diagnosis of Graves' disease used American Thyroid Association guidelines. In germline, CDR1 is SGHVS, CDR2 FQNEAQ. The V segment lost 4 bases and the J segment 3 bases; nucleotides outside the gene matches: 7. There are 15 residues in the CDR3. These data were likewise used in another study, on T cells in Graves' hyperthyroidism and ophthalmopathy. From that paper: Ophthalmopathy got predicted by the model a median roughly 6.1 months before its onset.

The TCR originated in a woman aged 25 to 39 with Graves disease. Sequences were derived from peripheral blood mononuclear cells (PBMCs), sampled at new diagnosis, from a patient treated with antithyroid drugs. The V and J genes are TRBV7-8 and TRBJ2-7; 9 bases line up with TRBD1. CDR3 nucleotides: TGTGCCAGCAGCTCCACGGGACAGGGTTACTACGAGCAGTACTTC. Translating gives CASSSTGQGYYEQYF.